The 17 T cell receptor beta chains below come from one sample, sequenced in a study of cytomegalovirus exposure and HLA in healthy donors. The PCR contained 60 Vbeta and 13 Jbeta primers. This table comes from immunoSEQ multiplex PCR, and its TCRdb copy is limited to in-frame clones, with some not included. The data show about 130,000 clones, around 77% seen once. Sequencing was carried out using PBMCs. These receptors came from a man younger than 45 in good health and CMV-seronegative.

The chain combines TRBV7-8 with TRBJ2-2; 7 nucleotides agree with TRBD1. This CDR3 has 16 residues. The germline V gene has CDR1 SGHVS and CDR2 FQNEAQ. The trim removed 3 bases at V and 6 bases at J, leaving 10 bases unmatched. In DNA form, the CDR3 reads TGTGCCAGCAGCTTCCATAGGACAGGAGGTGCCGGGGAGCTGTTTTTT. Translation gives CASSFHRTGGAGELFF.

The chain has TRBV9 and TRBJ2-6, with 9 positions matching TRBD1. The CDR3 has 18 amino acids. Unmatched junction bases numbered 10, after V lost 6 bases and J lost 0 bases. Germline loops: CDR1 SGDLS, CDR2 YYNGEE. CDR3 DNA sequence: TGTGCCAGCAACCGGGACAGGGTGGGTTCCTCTGGGGCCAACGTCCTGACTTTC. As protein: CASNRDRVGSSGANVLTF.

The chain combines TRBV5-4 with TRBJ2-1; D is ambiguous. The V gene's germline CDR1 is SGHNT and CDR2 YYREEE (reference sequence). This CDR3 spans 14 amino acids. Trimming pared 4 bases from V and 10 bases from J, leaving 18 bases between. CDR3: CASSEAFPSEEQFF. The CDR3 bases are TGTGCCAGCAGCGAGGCCTTTCCCTCAGAGGAGCAGTTCTTC. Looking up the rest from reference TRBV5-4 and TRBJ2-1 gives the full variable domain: ETGVTQSPTHLIKTRGQQVTLRCSSQSGHNTVSWYQQALGQGPQFIFQYYREEENGRGNFPPRFSGLQFPNYSSELNVNALELDDSALYLCASSEAFPSEEQFFGPGTRLTVL.

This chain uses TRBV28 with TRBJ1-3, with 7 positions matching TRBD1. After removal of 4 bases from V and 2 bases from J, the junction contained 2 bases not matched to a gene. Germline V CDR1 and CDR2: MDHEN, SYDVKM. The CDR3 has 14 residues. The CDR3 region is CASSSGQPGNTIYF. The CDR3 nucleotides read TGTGCCAGCAGTTCGGGACAGCCTGGAAACACCATATATTTT.

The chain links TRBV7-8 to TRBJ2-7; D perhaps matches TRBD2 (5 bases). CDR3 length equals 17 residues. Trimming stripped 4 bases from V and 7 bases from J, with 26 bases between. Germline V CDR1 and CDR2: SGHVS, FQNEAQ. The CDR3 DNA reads TGTGCCAGCAGCTCCCCTGGTCTGTTAGGCCAGCGAGGGGAGCAGTACTTC. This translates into CASSSPGLLGQRGEQYF. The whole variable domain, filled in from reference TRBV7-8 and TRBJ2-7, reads GAGVSQSPRYKVAKRGQDVALRCDPISGHVSLFWYQQALGQGPEFLTYFQNEAQLDKSGLPSDRFFAERPEGSVSTLKIQRTQQEDSAVYLCASSSPGLLGQRGEQYFGPGTRLTVT.

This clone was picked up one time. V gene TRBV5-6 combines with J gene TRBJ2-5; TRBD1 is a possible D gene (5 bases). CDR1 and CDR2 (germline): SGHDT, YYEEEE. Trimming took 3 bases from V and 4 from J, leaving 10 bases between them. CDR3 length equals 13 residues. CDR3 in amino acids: CASSSSGIETQYF. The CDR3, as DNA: TGTGCCAGCAGCTCCTCAGGGATAGAGACCCAGTACTTC.

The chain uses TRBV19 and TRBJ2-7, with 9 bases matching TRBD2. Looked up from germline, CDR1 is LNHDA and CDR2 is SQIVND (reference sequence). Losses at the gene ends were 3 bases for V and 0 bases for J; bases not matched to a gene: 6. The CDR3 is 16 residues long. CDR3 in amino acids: CASSMRSSGISYEQYF. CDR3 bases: TGTGCCAGTAGTATGCGGTCTAGCGGGATCTCCTACGAGCAGTACTTC.

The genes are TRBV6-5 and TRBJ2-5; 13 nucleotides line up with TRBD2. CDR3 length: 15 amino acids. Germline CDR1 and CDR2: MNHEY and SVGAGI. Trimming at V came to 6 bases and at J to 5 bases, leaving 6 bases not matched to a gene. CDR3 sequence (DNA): TGTGCCAGCAGCAGACTAGCGGGAGGTCAGGAGACCCAGTACTTC. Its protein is CASSRLAGGQETQYF.

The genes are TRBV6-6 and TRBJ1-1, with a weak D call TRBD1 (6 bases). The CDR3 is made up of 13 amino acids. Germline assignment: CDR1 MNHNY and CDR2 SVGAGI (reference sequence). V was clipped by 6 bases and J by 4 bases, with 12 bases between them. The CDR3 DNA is TGTGCCAGCAGATTACAGGGTACCACTGAAGCTTTCTTT. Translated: CASRLQGTTEAFF.

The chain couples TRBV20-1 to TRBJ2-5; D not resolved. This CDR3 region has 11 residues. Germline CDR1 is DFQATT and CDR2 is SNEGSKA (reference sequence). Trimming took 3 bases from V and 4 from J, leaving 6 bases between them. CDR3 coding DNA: TGCAGTGCTAGCTACCGAGAGACCCAGTACTTC. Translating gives CSASYRETQYF.

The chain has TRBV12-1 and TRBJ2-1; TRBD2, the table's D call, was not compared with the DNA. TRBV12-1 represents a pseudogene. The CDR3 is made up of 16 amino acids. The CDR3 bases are TGTGCCAGCAGCTCCGGGGTAGCGGGTAAATACAATGAGCAGTTCTTC. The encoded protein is CASSSGVAGKYNEQFF.

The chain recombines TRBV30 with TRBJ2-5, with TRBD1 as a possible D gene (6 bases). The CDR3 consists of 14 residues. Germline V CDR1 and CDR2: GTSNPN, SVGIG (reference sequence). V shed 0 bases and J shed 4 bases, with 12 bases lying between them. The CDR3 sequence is CAWSVTGVGETQYF. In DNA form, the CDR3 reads TGTGCCTGGAGTGTGACAGGCGTCGGAGAGACCCAGTACTTC.

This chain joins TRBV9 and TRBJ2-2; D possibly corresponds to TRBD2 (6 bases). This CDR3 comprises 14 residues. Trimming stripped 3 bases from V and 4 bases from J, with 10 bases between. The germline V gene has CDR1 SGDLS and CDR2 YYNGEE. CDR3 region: CASSAWRGTGELFF. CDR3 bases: TGTGCCAGCAGCGCGTGGAGGGGCACCGGGGAGCTGTTTTTT.

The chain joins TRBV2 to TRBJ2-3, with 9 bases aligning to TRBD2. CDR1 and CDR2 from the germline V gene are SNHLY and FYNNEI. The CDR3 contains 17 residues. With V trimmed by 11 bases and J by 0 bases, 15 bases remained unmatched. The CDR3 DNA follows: TGTGCCGGTAAGGGAGCGGGAGGCCTCGTAAGCACAGATACGCAGTATTTT. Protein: CAGKGAGGLVSTDTQYF.

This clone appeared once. CDR3 nucleotides: TGCGCCAGCAGAACAGATCCAGATACGCAGTATTTT. It is translated as CASRTDPDTQYF. The chain couples TRBV5-1 to TRBJ2-3; D uncertain. V lost 5 bases to trimming and J lost 4 bases, with 8 bases between them. This CDR3 comprises 12 residues. Germline V gene lookup returns CDR1 SGHRS and CDR2 YFSETQ.

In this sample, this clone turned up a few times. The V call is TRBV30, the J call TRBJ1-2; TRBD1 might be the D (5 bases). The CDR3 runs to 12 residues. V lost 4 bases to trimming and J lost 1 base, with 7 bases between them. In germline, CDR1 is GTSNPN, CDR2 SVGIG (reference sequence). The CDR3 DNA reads TGTGCCTGGACGACAGATAACTATGGCTACACCTTC. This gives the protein CAWTTDNYGYTF. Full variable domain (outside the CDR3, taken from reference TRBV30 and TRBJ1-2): SQTIHQWPATLVQPVGSPLSLECTVEGTSNPNLYWYRQAAGRGLQLLFYSVGIGQISSEVPQNLSASRPQDRQFILSSKKLLLSDSGFYLCAWTTDNYGYTFGSGTRLTVV.

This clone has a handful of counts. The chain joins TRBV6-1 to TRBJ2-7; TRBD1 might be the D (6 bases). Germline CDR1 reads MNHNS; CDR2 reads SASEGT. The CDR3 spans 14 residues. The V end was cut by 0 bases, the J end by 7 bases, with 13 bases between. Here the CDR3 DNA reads TGTGCCAGCAGTGAAGCGCAGGGGTCTGAAGAGCAGTACTTC. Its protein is CASSEAQGSEEQYF.